These T cell receptor beta chains were read from a single sample in a study of shared clonotypes between healthy human individuals. Measured with immunoSEQ multiplex PCR; TCRdb has only the in-frame clones, and not every one. Of about 1.5 million clones in the sample, 95% to 99% were seen once. Sequencing was carried out using naive CD4+ T cells sorted from blood. The source of these receptors is a man in his thirties or forties in good health. The CDR3 runs from the conserved cysteine through the conserved F or W. D genes are given only for firm matches. Size tells how often a clone was seen (once, few, many) or the class of an expanded clone, and some rows leave it out.

>17|NA|NA|TRBV7-9|TRBJ2-3
CASARGQSFFLTDTQYF
TGTGCCAGCGCCCGAGGACAGTCCTTCTTTCTCACAGATACGCAGTATTTT
>14|NA|NA|TRBV7-2|TRBJ2-7
CASSLGAGSYEQYF
TGTGCCAGCAGCTTAGGGGCGGGATCCTACGAGCAGTACTTC
>17|TRBD1|NA|TRBV18|TRBJ2-1
CASSPFRQGVGFSEQFF
TGTGCCAGCTCACCGTTTCGACAGGGTGTTGGGTTTAGTGAGCAGTTCTTC
>14|NA|NA|TRBV5-1|TRBJ2-3
CASSSEVGVDTQYF
TGCGCCAGCAGCTCTGAGGTAGGGGTAGATACGCAGTATTTT
>11|NA|NA|TRBV6-1|TRBJ2-5
CASKLPGTQYF
TGTGCCAGCAAACTCCCCGGGACCCAGTACTTC
>15|NA|NA|TRBV7-9|TRBJ1-2
CASSRNPGHTYGYTF
TGTGCCAGCAGCCGAAATCCGGGACACACCTATGGCTACACCTTC
>17|TRBD2|NA|TRBV19|TRBJ2-1
CASSLEGGLAGNNEQFF
TGTGCCAGTAGTCTTGAGGGTGGACTAGCGGGAAACAATGAGCAGTTCTTC
>12|NA|once|TRBV9|TRBJ1-2
CATSWECYGYTF
TGTGCCACATCGTGGGAGTGCTATGGCTACACCTTC
>13|NA|NA|TRBV18|TRBJ2-1
CASSPGTENEQFF
TGTGCCAGCTCACCCGGGACGGAGAATGAGCAGTTCTTC
>9|TRBD1|once|TRBV20-1|TRBJ2-7
CSAGQGEYF
TGCAGTGCTGGACAGGGGGAGTACTTC
>14|TRBD2|NA|TRBV9|TRBJ2-3
CASSARTSGDTQYF
TGTGCCAGCAGCGCCCGGACTAGCGGGGATACGCAGTATTTT
>16|NA|NA|TRBV9|TRBJ2-1
CASSVSLGSSYNEQFF
TGTGCCAGCAGCGTAAGTCTCGGGAGCTCCTACAATGAGCAGTTCTTC
>15|TRBD2|NA|TRBV5-1|TRBJ2-3
CASSLRGLDGDTQYF
TGCGCCAGCAGCTTGAGGGGACTAGACGGGGATACGCAGTATTTT
>12|TRBD1|NA|TRBV30|TRBJ2-7
CAWSTGVYEQYF
TGTGCCTGGAGTACAGGGGTCTACGAGCAGTACTTC
>16|TRBD1|NA|TRBV10-3|TRBJ1-3
CAIRKSATGDGNTIYF
TGTGCCATCAGGAAAAGTGCGACAGGGGATGGAAACACCATATATTTT
>15|TRBD2|NA|TRBV6-5|TRBJ2-7
CASSSTSGQTYEQYF
TGTGCCAGCAGTTCAACTAGCGGGCAGACCTACGAGCAGTACTTC
>15|TRBD2|once|TRBV28|TRBJ2-1
CASSSRRSGSGEQFF
TGTGCCAGCAGTTCCCGACGTAGCGGGAGCGGTGAGCAGTTCTTC
>16|TRBD1|NA|TRBV18|TRBJ2-3
CASSPIRTGLADTQYF
TGTGCCAGCTCACCGATCCGGACAGGGTTAGCGGATACGCAGTATTTT
>17|NA|NA|TRBV18|TRBJ2-1
CASRTAVGRGPYNEQFF
TGTGCCAGCCGCACGGCGGTGGGCAGGGGTCCTTACAATGAGCAGTTCTTC
>19|TRBD2|NA|TRBV7-8|TRBJ2-3
CASSRPSLAGLPGTDTQYF
TGTGCCAGCAGCCGCCCGTCCCTAGCGGGACTCCCCGGCACAGATACGCAGTATTTT
>16|TRBD1|once|TRBV4-1|TRBJ1-1
CASTATGGVYGTEAFF
TGCGCCAGCACTGCGACAGGGGGCGTTTATGGCACTGAAGCTTTCTTT
>14|NA|NA|TRBV7-2|TRBJ2-5
CASSQRTIQETQYF
TGTGCCAGCAGCCAGCGAACTATACAAGAGACCCAGTACTTC
>15|TRBD2|NA|TRBV6-5|TRBJ2-7
CASSPPGLAEYKQYF
TGTGCCAGCAGCCCCCCCGGACTAGCGGAGTACAAGCAGTACTTC
>14|NA|NA|TRBV28|TRBJ1-1
CASSSPGLGTEAFF
TGTGCCAGCAGTTCTCCAGGGTTAGGGACTGAAGCTTTCTTT
>14|TRBD1|NA|TRBV27|TRBJ1-2
CASRRAGTVYGYTF
TGTGCCAGCCGGCGGGCAGGGACAGTCTATGGCTACACCTTC
>14|TRBD1|NA|TRBV5-5|TRBJ2-1
CASSLAGQGTEQFF
TGTGCCAGCAGCTTGGCAGGACAGGGGACCGAGCAGTTCTTC
>16|NA|NA|TRBV28|TRBJ1-5
CASSLRKGEGNQPQHF
TGTGCCAGCAGTTTACGGAAGGGGGAGGGCAATCAGCCCCAGCATTTT
>15|TRBD1|NA|TRBV5-1|TRBJ1-2
CASSLNRGHSYGYTF
TGCGCCAGCAGCTTAAACAGGGGCCACTCCTATGGCTACACCTTC
>14|TRBD2|NA|TRBV5-1|TRBJ2-3
CASSTGLAGGVQYF
TGCGCCAGCAGCACTGGACTAGCGGGAGGGGTGCAGTATTTT
>14|NA|NA|TRBV6-1|TRBJ1-5
CASSADYSNQPQHF
TGTGCCAGCAGTGCTGATTATAGCAATCAGCCCCAGCATTTT
>13|NA|NA|TRBV7-8|TRBJ2-3
CASSLTGPDTQYF
TGTGCCAGCAGCTTAACAGGGCCAGATACGCAGTATTTT
>13|NA|NA|TRBV9|TRBJ2-7
CASGPRGRVEQYF
TGTGCCAGCGGGCCCCGAGGCAGGGTGGAGCAGTACTTC
>17|NA|once|TRBV7-6|TRBJ1-5
CASSLGASRPSNQPQHF
TGTGCCAGCAGCTTAGGGGCGAGCAGACCTAGCAATCAGCCCCAGCATTTT
>18|NA|NA|TRBV14|TRBJ1-1
CASSRARGLSALNTEAFF
TGTGCCAGCAGCCGGGCGAGGGGACTGTCAGCCCTGAACACTGAAGCTTTCTTT
>16|NA|NA|TRBV5-1|TRBJ2-4
CASSLTTGSAKNIQYF
TGCGCCAGCAGCTTGACAACAGGCTCAGCCAAAAACATTCAGTACTTC
>14|TRBD1|NA|TRBV29-1|TRBJ2-3
CSVAGQGIPRKQYF
TGCAGCGTGGCGGGACAGGGTATCCCAAGGAAGCAGTATTTT
>20|TRBD2|NA|TRBV5-1|TRBJ2-1
CASSPGGASGRLSPYNEQFF
TGCGCCAGCAGCCCCGGGGGGGCTAGCGGGAGGCTAAGCCCCTACAATGAGCAGTTCTTC
>11|NA|NA|TRBV20-1|TRBJ2-3
CSARLTDTQYF
TGCAGTGCTAGACTAACAGATACGCAGTATTTT
>14|NA|NA|TRBV10-2|TRBJ1-2
CASRVTDRNYGYTF
TGCGCCAGCAGGGTAACCGACAGGAACTATGGCTACACCTTC
>16|TRBD1|NA|TRBV5-4|TRBJ1-1
CASSPEDRVWDTEAFF
TGTGCCAGCAGCCCCGAGGACAGGGTTTGGGACACTGAAGCTTTCTTT
>14|TRBD1|NA|TRBV19|TRBJ2-7
CASRPQGVPSEQYF
TGTGCCAGTAGACCACAGGGGGTCCCATCCGAGCAGTACTTC
>14|NA|NA|TRBV5-4|TRBJ1-1
CASQEEGRSTEAFF
TGTGCCTCTCAAGAAGAGGGCAGGAGCACTGAAGCTTTCTTT
>16|NA|NA|TRBV15|TRBJ1-4
CATSRVAGPTNEKLFF
TGTGCCACCAGCAGAGTAGCGGGACCAACTAATGAAAAACTGTTTTTT
>15|NA|NA|TRBV18|TRBJ2-1
CASSPTDRYYNEQFF
TGTGCCAGCTCACCAACGGACAGATACTACAATGAGCAGTTCTTC
>12|NA|NA|TRBV7-9|TRBJ2-3
CASAAGPDTQYF
TGTGCCAGCGCGGCGGGCCCGGATACGCAGTATTTT
>10|NA|NA|TRBV28|TRBJ1-2
CASGLYGYTF
TGTGCCAGCGGACTGTATGGCTACACCTTC
>15|TRBD2|NA|TRBV29-1|TRBJ2-1
CSVATSGTTYNEQFF
TGCAGCGTTGCGACTAGCGGGACGACCTACAATGAGCAGTTCTTC
>16|TRBD2|NA|TRBV11-3|TRBJ2-7
CASSLSSSGVSYEQYF
TGTGCCAGCAGCTTATCATCCAGCGGGGTCTCCTACGAGCAGTACTTC
>16|NA|NA|TRBV2|TRBJ2-6
CASSALGGSGANVLTF
TGTGCCAGCAGTGCCCTGGGGGGCTCTGGGGCCAACGTCCTGACTTTC
>18|TRBD1|NA|TRBV28|TRBJ2-2
CASSQFRSTGALNGELFF
TGTGCCAGCAGCCAGTTCCGCAGCACAGGGGCTCTGAACGGGGAGCTGTTTTTT
>16|TRBD2|NA|TRBV5-1|TRBJ2-7
CASSLVAGTSGYEQYF
TGCGCCAGCAGCTTGGTGGCCGGGACTAGCGGCTACGAGCAGTACTTC
>13|NA|NA|TRBV27|TRBJ1-2
CASSQRVNYGYTF
TGTGCCAGCAGTCAACGGGTTAACTATGGCTACACCTTC
>15|TRBD1|NA|TRBV28|TRBJ2-7
CASSLYTGGTGEQYF
TGTGCCAGCAGTTTATATACAGGGGGGACTGGTGAGCAGTACTTC
>15|TRBD2|once|TRBV5-5|TRBJ2-1
CASSTGTRRYNEQFF
TGTGCCAGCAGCACTGGGACTAGAAGGTACAATGAGCAGTTCTTC